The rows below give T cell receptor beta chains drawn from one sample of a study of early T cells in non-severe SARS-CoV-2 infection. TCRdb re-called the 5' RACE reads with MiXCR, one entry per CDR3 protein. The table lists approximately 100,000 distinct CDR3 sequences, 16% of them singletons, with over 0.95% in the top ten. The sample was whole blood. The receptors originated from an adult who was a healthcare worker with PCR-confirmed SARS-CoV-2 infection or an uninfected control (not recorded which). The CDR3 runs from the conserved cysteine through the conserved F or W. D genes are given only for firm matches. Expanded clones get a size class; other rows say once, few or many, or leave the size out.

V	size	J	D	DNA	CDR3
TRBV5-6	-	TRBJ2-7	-	TGTGCCAGCAGCTTGGCGGGGCTGAGCTACGAGCAGTACTTC	CASSLAGLSYEQYF
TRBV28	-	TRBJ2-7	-	TGTGCCAGCAGTTCGGCCAGCGAGCAGTACTTC	CASSSASEQYF
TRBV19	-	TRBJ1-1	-	TGTGCCAGTACCGACTCGGGATCTTCCACTGAAGCTTTCTTT	CASTDSGSSTEAFF
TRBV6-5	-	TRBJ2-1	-	TGTGCCAGCAGCCGTGACTGGAACTCCTACAATGAGCAGTTCTTC	CASSRDWNSYNEQFF
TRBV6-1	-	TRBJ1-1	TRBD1	TGTGCCAGCAGTGGTCGGACAGGGTACAGCACTGAAGCTTTCTTT	CASSGRTGYSTEAFF
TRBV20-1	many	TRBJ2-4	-	TGCAGTGGTGGTAGCGCGGACATTCAGTACTTC	CSGGSADIQYF
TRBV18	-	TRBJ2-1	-	TGTGCCAGCTCACCAAGTCGGATAAATGAGCAGTTCTTC	CASSPSRINEQFF
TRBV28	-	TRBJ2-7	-	TGTGCCAGCAGTTTATGGCGCACGAGCTCCTACGAGCAGTACTTC	CASSLWRTSSYEQYF
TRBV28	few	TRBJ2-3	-	TGTGCCAGCAGTTTACACTATTCAGGCACTAGCACAGATACGCAGTATTTT	CASSLHYSGTSTDTQYF
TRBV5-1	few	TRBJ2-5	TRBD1	TGCGCCAGCTCCCTGGGACAGGAAGAGACCCAGTACTTC	CASSLGQEETQYF
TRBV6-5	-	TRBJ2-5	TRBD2	TGTGCCAGCAGTAGGCTAGCGGGAGTTGAGACCCAGTACTTC	CASSRLAGVETQYF
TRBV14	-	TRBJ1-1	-	TGTGCCAGCAGCCACGATCCGGAGACTCTGAACACTGAAGCTTTCTTT	CASSHDPETLNTEAFF
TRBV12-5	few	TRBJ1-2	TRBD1	TGTGCTAGTGGTTTGTTGCAGGGGGCTCATGGCTACACCTTC	CASGLLQGAHGYTF
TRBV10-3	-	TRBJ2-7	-	TGTGCCATCAGAACTAGCTCCTACGAGCAGTACTTC	CAIRTSSYEQYF
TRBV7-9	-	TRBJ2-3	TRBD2	TGTGCCAGCAGCTTCCCACCGGGACTAGCGACAGATACGCAGTATTTT	CASSFPPGLATDTQYF
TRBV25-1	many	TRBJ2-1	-	TGTGCCAGCAGTGAATCCCAGGTTACGCTCCACAATGAGCAGTTCTTC	CASSESQVTLHNEQFF
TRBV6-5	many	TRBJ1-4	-	TGTGCCAGCAGTCTAGAGGGTCGGTGGGGTGAAAAACTGTTTTTT	CASSLEGRWGEKLFF
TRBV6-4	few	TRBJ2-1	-	TGTGCCAGCAGTGACTCTGGCGTCCGCCCCTACAATGAGCAGTTCTTC	CASSDSGVRPYNEQFF
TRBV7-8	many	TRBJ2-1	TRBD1	TGTGCCAGCAGCACCACACAGGGGGTATGGTACAATGAGCAGTTCTTC	CASSTTQGVWYNEQFF
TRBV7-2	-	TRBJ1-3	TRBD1	TGTGCCAGCAGCTTACACAGGGGAGGCTCTGGAAACACCATATATTTT	CASSLHRGGSGNTIYF
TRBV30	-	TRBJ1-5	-	TGTGCCTGGAGCACAGGGTATAGCAATCAGCCCCAGCATTTT	CAWSTGYSNQPQHF
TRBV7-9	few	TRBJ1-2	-	TGTGCCAGCAGCTTAGTCCAGGGAAGCTATGGCTACACCTTC	CASSLVQGSYGYTF
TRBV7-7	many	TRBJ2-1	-	TGTGCTAGCAGCTTATACCGCGACAATGAGCAGTTCTTC	CASSLYRDNEQFF
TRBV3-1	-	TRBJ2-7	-	TGTGCCAGCAGCCAAGAGATGATAGGGGGCGAGCAGTACTTC	CASSQEMIGGEQYF
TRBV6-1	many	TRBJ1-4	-	TGTGCCAGCAGTGAAACAGGTGATGAAAAACTGTTTTTT	CASSETGDEKLFF
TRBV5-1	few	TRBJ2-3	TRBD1	TGCGCCAGCAGCTTACTGACAGGGTCAGATACGCAGTATTTT	CASSLLTGSDTQYF
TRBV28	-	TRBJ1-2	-	TGTGCCAGCAGTTTCATGACAGGAGACTATGGCTACACCTTC	CASSFMTGDYGYTF
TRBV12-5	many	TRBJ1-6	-	TGTGCTAGTGGTTTGGACTCACCCCTCCACTTT	CASGLDSPLHF
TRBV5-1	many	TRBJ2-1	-	TGCGCCAGCGTTGACCCGGGGACCTACAATGAGCAGTTCTTC	CASVDPGTYNEQFF
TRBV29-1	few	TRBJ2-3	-	TGCAGCGTTGAGGAGTTGGTAGATACGCAGTATTTT	CSVEELVDTQYF
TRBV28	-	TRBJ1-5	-	TGTGCCAGCAGTGACCCGGCGGTTCAGCCCCAGCATTTT	CASSDPAVQPQHF
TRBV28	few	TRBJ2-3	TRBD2	TGTGCCAGCAGCCCGGGGGGGCCTAAAGATACGCAGTATTTT	CASSPGGPKDTQYF
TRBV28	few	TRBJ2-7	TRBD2	TGTGCCAGCAGTTTGTTACCACTAGCGGGAGGATACGAGCAGTACTTC	CASSLLPLAGGYEQYF
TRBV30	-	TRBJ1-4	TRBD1	TGTGCCTGGAGGGGGACAGCCAGTTATGAAAAACTGTTTTTT	CAWRGTASYEKLFF
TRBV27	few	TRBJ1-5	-	TGTGCCAGCAGTCGGCGGGGCAATCAGCCCCAGCATTTT	CASSRRGNQPQHF
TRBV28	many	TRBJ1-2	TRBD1	TGTGCCACAATGATGGGGACAGACAACTATGGCTACACCTTC	CATMMGTDNYGYTF
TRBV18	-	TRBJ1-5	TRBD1	TGTGCCAGCTCACCAGGGACAGGGGGAAGCAATCAGCCCCAGCATTTT	CASSPGTGGSNQPQHF
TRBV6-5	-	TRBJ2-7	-	TGTGCCAGCAGTTACTCGACTCCAGGTTCCTACGAGCAGTACTTC	CASSYSTPGSYEQYF
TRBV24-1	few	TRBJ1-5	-	TGTGCCACCAGTGGAGGATATAGCAATCAGCCCCAGCATTTT	CATSGGYSNQPQHF
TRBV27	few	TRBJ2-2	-	TGTGCCAGCAGTCCCAACTGGGGGACCGGGGAGCTGTTTTTT	CASSPNWGTGELFF
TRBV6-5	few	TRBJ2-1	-	TGTGCCAGCAGCGGTCTAGACAGGTACAATGAGCAGTTCTTC	CASSGLDRYNEQFF
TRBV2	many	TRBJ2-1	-	TGTGCCAGCAGTCCTTACCGGGACTTACATGATGAGCAGTTCTTC	CASSPYRDLHDEQFF
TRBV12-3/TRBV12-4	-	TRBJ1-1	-	TGTGCCAGCAGTTTGATCGTGAACACTGAAGCTTTCTTT	CASSLIVNTEAFF
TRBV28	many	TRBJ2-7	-	TGTGCCAGCAGCCCGAGCGGCCTAGTCTCCTACGAGCAGTACTTC	CASSPSGLVSYEQYF
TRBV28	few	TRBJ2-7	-	TGTGCCAGCAGTTTCCCAGGGACACGCTCCTACGAGCAGTACTTC	CASSFPGTRSYEQYF
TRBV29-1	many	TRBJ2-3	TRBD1	TGCAGCGTTGAAGAGCGCGCTGGGGGACAGGGATTTGGAGATACGCAGTATTTT	CSVEERAGGQGFGDTQYF
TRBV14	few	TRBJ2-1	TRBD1	TGTGCCAGCAGCCGTCTAGGACAGGGATCTGGGGAGCAGTTCTTC	CASSRLGQGSGEQFF
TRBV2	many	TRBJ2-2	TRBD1	TGTGCCAGCACCCCCGGGACAGCTAACACCGGGGAGCTGTTTTTT	CASTPGTANTGELFF
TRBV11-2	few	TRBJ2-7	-	TGTGCCAGCAGCTTAGAGAGGGCCTGGTCCTACTACGAGCAGTACTTC	CASSLERAWSYYEQYF
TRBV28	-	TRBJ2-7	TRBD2	TGTGCCAGCAGTTTACCAGCGGGGCCTCTCTCCTACGAGCAGTACTTC	CASSLPAGPLSYEQYF
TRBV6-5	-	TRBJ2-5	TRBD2	TGTGCCAGCAGTTACCGAAGCGGGAGGCCCAAAGAGACCCAGTACTTC	CASSYRSGRPKETQYF